This T cell receptor (beta chain) comes out of a study of low-dose radiotherapy and immunotherapy resistance in tumors. About the study: The regimen for patients comprised intravenous nivolumab 240 mg every two weeks plus intravenous ipilimumab 1 mg/kg every six weeks. One day prior to radiation and immunotherapy, intravenous cyclophosphamide at 200 mg/m2 was given, repeated every two weeks.

This clonotype was observed at least ten times. TRAV- and TRBV-specific primers were used for first-strand cDNA, which covered alpha and beta chains. For amplifying TCRs, the PCR ran for around 20 cycles with Phusion, which was used together with a constant-region primer and the adapter on the V primers. MiXCR, run by TCRdb on the reads, gives a single entry per CDR3 protein. The table has some 46,000 distinct CDR3 sequences, under 30% seen once. CDR1 and CDR2 (germline): MNHEY, SMNVEV (reference sequence). This CDR3 spans 14 amino acids. J was trimmed by 7 bases and V by 3 bases; bases with no gene match: 5. Indicated time point: after trial treatment. Noted treatment: LDRT plus nivolumab, ipilimumab, low-dose cyclophosphamide and aspirin (RACIN trial). In the RACIN dose-escalation trial, donors got nivolumab plus ipilimumab with aspirin, cyclophosphamide and radiotherapy. Advanced solid tumors lacking tumor-infiltrating lymphocytes were present in eligible patients.

The specimen was PBMCs, collected after low-dose radiotherapy plus immunotherapy. The genes are TRBV27 and TRBJ2-2; 7 bases are shared with TRBD2. The source is a male donor with prostate cancer. In DNA, the CDR3 is TGTGCCAGCAGTTTCGGGACTATGGGCGGGGAGCTGTTTTTT. It is translated as CASSFGTMGGELFF.